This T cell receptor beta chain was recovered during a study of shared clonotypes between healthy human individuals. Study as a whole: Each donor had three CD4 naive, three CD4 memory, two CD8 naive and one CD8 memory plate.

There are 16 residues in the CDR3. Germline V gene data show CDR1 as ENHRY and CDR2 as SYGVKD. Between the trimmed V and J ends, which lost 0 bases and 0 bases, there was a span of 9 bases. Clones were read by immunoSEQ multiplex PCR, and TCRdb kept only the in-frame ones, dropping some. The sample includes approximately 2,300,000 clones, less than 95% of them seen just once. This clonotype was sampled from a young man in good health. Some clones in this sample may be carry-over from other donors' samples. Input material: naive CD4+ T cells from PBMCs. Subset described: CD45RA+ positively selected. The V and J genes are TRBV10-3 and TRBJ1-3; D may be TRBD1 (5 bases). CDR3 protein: CAISESGPVSGNTIYF. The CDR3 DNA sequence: TGTGCCATCAGTGAGTCGGGACCCGTCTCTGGAAACACCATATATTTT.